This T cell receptor (beta chain) comes out of a study of response to subunit inactivated influenza vaccine (dated by TCRdb to 2016 to 2018). Study-level background: Deep quantitative profiling of the T cell receptor repertoire was used in the study to follow responses to a trivalent subunit inactivated influenza vaccine.

To prepare the library, RT-PCR was applied. TCRdb names Illumina HiSeq 2500 as the instrument used. TCRdb reprocessing: public reads trimmed at Q25 with fastp, clones called with MiXCR, in-frame beta chains kept. Rows merge per CDR3 protein into single entries with the most common DNA and genes. Counted in this sample were 650,000 to 700,000 distinct CDR3 sequences; approximately 14% of them appeared once. The ten largest clonotypes hold 11% of the sample. With respect to this clonotype: Its antigen is not yet known. No much larger clone exists at a distance of one base, and base qualities are not known.

The study at large found these results: The authors suggested that each seasonal influenza vaccination may recruit only a limited number of new T cells.

Material: PBMCs from blood, obtained 11 to 12 days after vaccination. This sequence was found in a man in his fifties who received an inactivated influenza vaccine. Donor details come from another sample of the same person, matched by shared clones.

This receptor carries the CDR3 CASSFGGRSYEQYF. The DNA sequence is TGTGCCAGCAGTTTTGGGGGGCGATCATACGAGCAGTACTTC. The sequence joins TRBV27 to TRBJ2-7, with the D call perhaps TRBD1 or TRBD2, each one matching 6 bases. The germline V gene (reference sequence) specifies MNHEY as CDR1 and SMNVEV as CDR2. A distance of 13 bases separates the germline ends of V and J, which lose 3 bases and 4 bases respectively. Including cysteine and phenylalanine, the CDR3 has 14 amino acids. The DNA shown is the 42-base CDR3, in frame from base 1.